The clone carrying this TCR beta chain came up many times. No antigen is known for it. From the reads, TCRdb called clonotypes with MiXCR, one entry per CDR3 protein. The table lists approximately 250,000 distinct CDR3 sequences, around 6.6% of them singletons. These data are taken from a study of T cell repertoires in cytomegalovirus infection. Overall study context: Public TCR beta signature analysis indicated the presence of both CMV infection and matching HLA type. Study-level findings and limits: Totalled public TCR beta family frequency picked out people who carried CMV plus the relevant HLA. HLA-C-restricted TCR beta clonotypes specific for CMV led the ex vivo response.

CDR1 is SGHRS, CDR2 YFSETQ, per germline. This CDR3 comprises 14 residues. V gave up 9 bases and J gave up 3 bases, with 13 bases separating them. The chain combines TRBV5-1 with TRBJ2-6; unclear D gene. The clonotype originates from a human donor in good health (CMV status not recorded). Some clones in this sample may be carry-over from other donors' samples. The sequencing sample was made of PBMCs. The CDR3, as DNA: TGCGCCACCCGAGAAACTCGTGGGGCCAACGTCCTGACTTTC. Protein: CATRETRGANVLTF. Supplemented by reference TRBV5-1 and TRBJ2-6, the full variable domain reads KAGVTQTPRYLIKTRGQQVTLSCSPISGHRSVSWYQQTPGQGLQFLFEYFSETQRNKGNFPGRFSGRQFSNSRSEMNVSTLELGDSALYLCATRETRGANVLTFGAGSRLTVL.